The 22 T cell receptor beta chains given below trace back to one sample, sequenced in a study of early T cells in non-severe SARS-CoV-2 infection. TCRdb independently ran MiXCR on the 5' RACE reads; one entry per CDR3 protein. The sample includes approximately 71,000 distinct CDR3 sequences, around an eighth of them seen just once. The material was whole blood, obtained at baseline. The receptors originated from an adult who was a healthcare worker with PCR-confirmed SARS-CoV-2 infection or an uninfected control (not recorded which).

This clonotype occurred a few times. The gene calls are TRBV13 and TRBJ1-1, with D perhaps TRBD1 (5 bases). The germline V gene has CDR1 PRHDT and CDR2 FYEKMQ (reference sequence). CDR3 length equals 14 residues. V lost 2 bases, J lost 1 base, and 8 bases lay in between. CDR3 in amino acids: CASSLPTENTEAFF. The CDR3, as DNA: TGTGCCAGCAGCTTACCGACAGAGAACACTGAAGCTTTCTTT.

This clonotype was seen a handful of times. This clone may be a read error of a much larger clone one base away. This rearrangement joins TRBV6-6 to TRBJ1-4, with 8 bases that match TRBD1. The length of the CDR3 is 14 residues. In germline, CDR1 is MNHNY, CDR2 SVGAGI (reference sequence). V lost 10 bases to trimming and J lost 5 bases; unmatched junction nucleotides: 9. The CDR3 sequence is CANRRQGPNEKLFF. CDR3 sequence (DNA): TGTGCCAACAGAAGACAGGGGCCAAATGAAAAACTGTTTTTT.

This clonotype was detected a few times. This chain uses TRBV15 with TRBJ1-3; D perhaps matches TRBD1 (5 bases). CDR3 length: 14 residues. V lost 9 bases, J lost 4 bases, and 16 bases lay in between. CDR1 and CDR2 from the germline V gene are LNHNV and YYDKDF (reference sequence). CDR3 nucleotide sequence: TGTGCCACGGGGCGCGAGGTGGGAGGAAACACCATATATTTT. This encodes CATGREVGGNTIYF.

J is TRBJ1-2 and V is TRBV18, with D possibly TRBD1 on 6 matching bases. CDR1 and CDR2 (germline): KGHSH, LQKENI. Trimming shortened V by 6 bases and J by 2 bases, and 13 bases separated the two germline ends. The CDR3 has 14 amino acids. The CDR3 is CASSRDTLNYGYTF. CDR3 nucleotide sequence: TGTGCCAGCTCCCGGGACACACTCAACTATGGCTACACCTTC.

This chain connects TRBV6-1 to TRBJ1-1; no clear D gene. Deletions cut 5 bases from V and 4 bases from J, with 20 bases between. Germline V CDR1 and CDR2: MNHNS, SASEGT. This CDR3 comprises 16 residues. DNA of the CDR3: TGTGCCAGCAGTTCCGAGCCCCGGGTCCAGGCCACTGAAGCTTTCTTT. The encoded protein is CASSSEPRVQATEAFF.

The chain links TRBV7-9 to TRBJ1-2; tentatively, D is TRBD1 (5 bases). Trimming shortened V by 1 base and J by 3 bases, and 15 bases separated the two germline ends. Per the germline V gene, CDR1 is SEHNR and CDR2 is FQNEAQ (reference sequence). The CDR3 is 16 amino acids. CDR3 nucleotide sequence: TGTGCCAGCAGCTTAGGGTTACGACAGCTCGACTATGGCTACACCTTC. Protein sequence: CASSLGLRQLDYGYTF.

This clonotype was detected a few times. The V gene is TRBV6-6, the J gene TRBJ2-1, with 8 nucleotides matching TRBD2. Trimming removed 8 bases from V and 1 base from J; junction bases left unmatched: 16. The CDR3 is 18 residues long. Germline loops: CDR1 MNHNY, CDR2 SVGAGI (reference sequence). CDR3 nucleotides: TGTGCCAGCCAGAAATGGCAGACGGGGGGGATGTCCTACAATGAGCAGTTCTTC. This translates into CASQKWQTGGMSYNEQFF.

This clonotype was observed a few times. This chain joins TRBV5-1 and TRBJ1-1, with TRBD1 matching over 11 bases. The CDR3 extends over 17 amino acids. Germline V gene data show CDR1 as SGHRS and CDR2 as YFSETQ. V shed 3 bases, J shed 4 bases, and the junction held 11 bases outside the gene matches. CDR3 nucleotides: TGCGCCAGCAGCTCGCCTCGGACAGGGGGCTCTGTCACTGAAGCTTTCTTT. Its translation is CASSSPRTGGSVTEAFF.

The rearrangement links TRBV18 to TRBJ2-3, with 10 bases fitting TRBD2. The CDR3 length is 16 residues. Per the germline V gene, CDR1 is KGHSH and CDR2 is LQKENI. V shed 5 bases and J 4 bases; nucleotides not matched to a gene: 9. CDR3 bases: TGTGCCAGCTCAACTTTGGCTAGCGGGGGAGCAGATACGCAGTATTTT. Translating it yields CASSTLASGGADTQYF.

This clonotype came up many times. For the CDR3, the DNA is TGTGCCAGCAGCTCCTCGACAGGGACGAACACTGAAGCTTTCTTT. Translated: CASSSSTGTNTEAFF. The rearrangement joins TRBV6-5 to TRBJ1-1; TRBD1 agrees at 7 bases. Per the germline V gene, CDR1 is MNHEY and CDR2 is SVGAGI. This CDR3 spans 15 amino acids. Trimming removed 6 bases from V and 1 base from J; junction bases left unmatched: 8.

Many counts were recorded for this clonotype. V gene TRBV6-2 or TRBV6-3 combines with J gene TRBJ2-5; 9 nucleotides match TRBD1. Germline loops: CDR1 MNHEY, CDR2 SVGEGT. The CDR3 has 19 residues. With 2 bases clipped from V and 2 bases from J, the junction kept 15 bases outside the gene matches. The CDR3 DNA is TGTGCCAGCAGTTACACAGCACCGGGACAGGGCCTCGGGCAAGAGACCCAGTACTTC. Residues: CASSYTAPGQGLGQETQYF.

This clonotype was detected many times. The chain recombines TRBV27 with TRBJ1-6; 9 bases match TRBD1. J was trimmed by 6 bases and V by 6 bases; bases with no gene match: 6. From germline, CDR1 is MNHEY and CDR2 SMNVEV (reference sequence). This CDR3 comprises 15 residues. The CDR3 reads CASRFGDRANSPLHF. The CDR3 DNA is TGTGCCAGCAGATTTGGGGACAGGGCTAATTCACCCCTCCACTTT.

This clonotype was seen a handful of times. The V gene is TRBV10-2, the J gene TRBJ2-2; tentatively, D is TRBD1 (6 bases). The CDR3 length is 16 residues. Germline V CDR1 and CDR2: WSHSY, SAAADI. The ends were cut back, 6 bases at V and 0 bases at J, with 14 bases in the middle. The CDR3 spells CASRDRDTTNTGELFF. Written as DNA, the CDR3 is TGCGCCAGCAGGGACCGGGACACTACGAACACCGGGGAGCTGTTTTTT.

This clonotype was recorded a few times. The chain recombines TRBV12-3 or TRBV12-4 with TRBJ2-6; possible D gene TRBD1, 6 bases. The CDR3 has 16 amino acids. V shed 2 bases and J shed 4 bases, with 12 bases lying between them. The CDR3 DNA is TGTGCCAGCAGTTTAAATTTGGGGACAGGGGCCAACGTCCTGACTTTC. Amino acids: CASSLNLGTGANVLTF.

This clonotype has only a few counts. This rearrangement joins TRBV18 to TRBJ1-3; a possible D gene is TRBD1 (5 bases). From germline, CDR1 is KGHSH and CDR2 LQKENI. The CDR3 totals 15 residues. V was shortened by 3 bases and J by 3 bases, with 12 bases between the two germline ends. In nucleotides, the CDR3 is TGTGCCAGCTCACCGTCAGGGAAAAGTGGAAACACCATATATTTT. Translation: CASSPSGKSGNTIYF.

This clonotype was seen many times. The chain employs TRBV6-1 and TRBJ2-5, with D possibly TRBD2 on 6 matching bases. Trimming took 9 bases from V and 4 from J, leaving 33 bases between them. The CDR3 spans 19 residues. Germline values: CDR1 MNHNS, CDR2 SASEGT. CDR3 nucleotide sequence: TGTGCCAGTTTATCCCAGCGGGCGAACCTACCAACAAGTTCAGAGACCCAGTACTTC. Translation: CASLSQRANLPTSSETQYF.

This clonotype showed up just a few times. A read error may explain this, as a much larger clone is one base away. The chain has TRBV11-2 and TRBJ2-2, with 7 bases aligning to TRBD1. In germline, CDR1 is SGHAT, CDR2 FQNNGV. This CDR3 region has 16 residues. Trimming removed 5 bases from V and 0 bases from J; junction bases left unmatched: 6. The CDR3 coding sequence is TGTGCCAGCAGCCTACGGACAGGCCCGAACACCGGGGAGCTGTTTTTT. Translating gives CASSLRTGPNTGELFF. Supplemented by reference TRBV11-2 and TRBJ2-2, the full variable domain reads EAGVAQSPRYKIIEKRQSVAFWCNPISGHATLYWYQQILGQGPKLLIQFQNNGVVDDSQLPKDRFSAERLKGVDSTLKIQPAKLEDSAVYLCASSLRTGPNTGELFFGEGSRLTVL.

In this sample, this clonotype turned up a few times. J is TRBJ1-1 and V is TRBV11-2; D uncertain. Trimming pared 6 bases from V and 8 bases from J, leaving 16 bases between. Germline CDR1 reads SGHAT; CDR2 reads FQNNGV. The CDR3 contains 13 residues. The CDR3 DNA follows: TGTGCCAGCAGTCTACATCCGTCGGGAGAAGCTTTCTTT. Protein product: CASSLHPSGEAFF.

This clonotype was seen only a few times. This chain connects TRBV20-1 to TRBJ2-1, with TRBD2 matching 9 bases. Germline CDR1 and CDR2: DFQATT and SNEGSKA (reference sequence). The CDR3 spans 15 residues. V lost 1 base, J lost 1 base, and 2 bases stayed unmatched. The chain's CDR3 is CSARGLAGSYNEQFF. The DNA for the CDR3 is TGCAGTGCTAGAGGTCTAGCGGGGTCCTACAATGAGCAGTTCTTC.

This clonotype was observed a few times. A much larger clone lies a single base off, so this may be a read error. The chain has TRBV11-2 and TRBJ2-6; D is undetermined. Germline CDR1 SGHAT, CDR2 FQNNGV. This CDR3 is built from 13 residues. Trimming left V 3 bases short and J 2 bases short, with 2 bases between. The CDR3 loop reads CASSFTGANVLTF. The CDR3 bases are TGTGCCAGCAGCTTTACTGGGGCCAACGTCCTGACTTTC.

V is TRBV11-2 and J is TRBJ1-1; D remains ambiguous. Deletions cut 4 bases from V and 10 bases from J, with 16 bases between. Germline loops: CDR1 SGHAT, CDR2 FQNNGV. This CDR3 region has 13 residues. The CDR3 bases are TGTGCCAGCAGCTCCGGCCAGAGAGGTGTAGCTTTCTTT. Protein product: CASSSGQRGVAFF.

This clonotype was seen more than once but under ten times. CDR3 sequence: CASSDFYRTGRYNEQFF. Here the CDR3 DNA reads TGTGCCAGCAGTGATTTTTATAGGACAGGCCGCTACAATGAGCAGTTCTTC. The gene calls are TRBV2 and TRBJ2-1; 7 positions match TRBD1. Germline loops: CDR1 SNHLY, CDR2 FYNNEI. CDR3 length equals 17 residues. V shed 3 bases, J shed 3 bases, and the junction held 11 bases outside the gene matches.